A single sample gave rise to the 15 T cell receptor beta chains below, sequenced in a study of shared clonotypes between healthy human individuals. Naive CD8 populations comprised CD45RO-negative cells positively selected for CCR7, excluding terminally differentiated effector memory CD45RA+ cells. The assay was immunoSEQ multiplex PCR, and TCRdb's table has in-frame clones only and misses some. The table shows more than 500,000 clones, with roughly 96% occurring only once. The sample was naive CD8+ T cells sorted from blood. The receptors were gathered from a woman under 40 in good health.

This CDR3 is CATSRDLLPPEAFF. The CDR3 DNA is TGTGCCACCAGCAGAGATCTCCTGCCCCCTGAAGCTTTCTTT. V and J are TRBV15 and TRBJ1-1; D not resolved. The CDR3 length is 14 residues. V shed 0 bases and J shed 6 bases, with 11 bases lying between them. Germline V lookup: CDR1 LNHNV, CDR2 YYDKDF (reference sequence).

CDR3 in amino acids: CASSHMTTGDEQYF. DNA of the CDR3: TGTGCCAGCAGCCACATGACAACAGGGGACGAGCAGTACTTC. J is TRBJ2-5 and V is TRBV28; 7 bases fit TRBD1. The better agreement between TRBJ2-7 and the DNA end casts doubt on the J call. Germline V gene sequence: CDR1 MDHEN, CDR2 SYDVKM. The CDR3 loop spans 14 amino acids.

The chain carries TRBV4-1 and TRBJ1-1, with 7 bases aligning to TRBD1. CDR3 length equals 15 residues. Per the germline V gene, CDR1 is MGHRA and CDR2 is YSYEKL. V lost 2 bases to trimming and J lost 3 bases; unmatched junction nucleotides: 6. The CDR3, as DNA: TGCGCCAGCAGCCAACCTGGGAGGGGGCACACTGAAGCTTTCTTT. Encoded protein: CASSQPGRGHTEAFF.

The chain carries TRBV14 and TRBJ2-7; D gene unclear. V lost 1 base and J lost 2, with 12 bases in between. The CDR3 contains 15 residues. Germline assignment: CDR1 SGHDN and CDR2 FVKESK. The CDR3 loop is CASSQGLGPAYEQYF. The CDR3 nucleotides read TGTGCCAGCAGCCAAGGGCTCGGTCCGGCCTACGAGCAGTACTTC.

The rearrangement joins TRBV7-8 to TRBJ2-2; 8 bases map to TRBD2. Germline V gene lookup returns CDR1 SGHVS and CDR2 FQNEAQ. J was trimmed by 6 bases and V by 4 bases; bases with no gene match: 13. The CDR3 loop spans 17 amino acids. CDR3 loop: CASSSTPGLVNSGELFF. The DNA of the CDR3 is TGTGCCAGCAGCTCCACTCCGGGACTAGTAAATTCCGGGGAGCTGTTTTTT.

The CDR3 protein is CASSQGLNYGYTF. Here the CDR3 DNA reads TGTGCCAGCAGCCAGGGGCTTAACTATGGCTACACCTTC. The chain combines TRBV4-2 with TRBJ1-2, with D possibly being TRBD1 (5 bases). The CDR3 consists of 13 residues. The germline V gene has CDR1 LGHNA and CDR2 YNFKEQ. With 3 bases removed from V and 1 base from J, the gap between germline ends came to 6 bases.

The genes are TRBV6-1 and TRBJ1-5; TRBD1 might be the D (5 bases). The germline gives CDR1 MNHNS, CDR2 SASEGT. Trimming left V 2 bases short and J 0 bases short, with 8 bases between. The length of the CDR3 is 15 residues. The CDR3 nucleotides read TGTGCCAGCAGTGAATGGGGGGTTAGCAATCAGCCCCAGCATTTT. Translation gives CASSEWGVSNQPQHF.

This clone was observed a single time. This rearrangement joins TRBV7-3 to TRBJ2-7; unclear D gene. Trimming removed 2 bases at V and 0 bases at J, with 5 bases between. Germline CDR1 SGHTA, CDR2 FQGTGA. The CDR3 is 13 amino acids. The chain's CDR3 is CASSLDFSYEQYF. CDR3 bases: TGTGCCAGCAGCTTAGACTTCTCCTACGAGCAGTACTTC.

The V call is TRBV28, the J call TRBJ1-5, with D unclear. Trimming took 6 bases from V and 12 from J, leaving 12 bases between them. The CDR3 runs to 11 residues. Germline V gene lookup returns CDR1 MDHEN and CDR2 SYDVKM. The CDR3 DNA follows: TGTGCCAGCAGAGATAGGAAGATCCAGCATTTT. Translation: CASRDRKIQHF.

This chain connects TRBV27 to TRBJ1-4, with 8 bases identical to TRBD1. This CDR3 has 14 residues. Germline CDR1 reads MNHEY; CDR2 reads SMNVEV (reference sequence). Unmatched junction bases numbered 2, after V lost 2 bases and J lost 6 bases. In DNA, the CDR3 is TGTGCCAGCAGTTTAGGACAGGGCTATGAAAAACTGTTTTTT. It yields the protein CASSLGQGYEKLFF.

The genes are TRBV28 and TRBJ2-5; 7 positions agree with TRBD1. Germline V CDR1 and CDR2: MDHEN, SYDVKM. Losses at the gene ends were 4 bases for V and 3 bases for J; bases not matched to a gene: 8. This CDR3 contains 15 residues. The CDR3 DNA reads as TGTGCCAGCAGTTCCTCGACAGGGTGGGAAGAGACCCAGTACTTC. The encoded protein is CASSSSTGWEETQYF.

The rearrangement joins TRBV21-1 to TRBJ1-4; the table calls TRBD1, which could not be checked here. TRBV21-1 corresponds to a pseudogene. There are 16 residues in the CDR3. CDR3 DNA sequence: TGTGCCAGCAGCAACCCCGGGACAGGGGAACATGAAAAACTGTTTTTT. Translation gives CASSNPGTGEHEKLFF.

Notes on this clone: This sample includes further DNA sequences coding for the same CDR3. The chain uses TRBV11-2 and TRBJ2-7, with D perhaps TRBD1 (5 bases). V was cut by 0 bases and J by 2 bases, with 8 bases left in between. From germline, CDR1 is SGHAT and CDR2 FQNNGV. The CDR3 runs 14 residues. The CDR3 loop reads CASSLEPGTYEQYF. The CDR3 DNA reads as TGTGCCAGCAGCTTAGAGCCAGGGACCTACGAGCAGTACTTC.

This rearrangement joins TRBV4-1 to TRBJ2-7; 10 bases map to TRBD2. Germline V gene lookup returns CDR1 MGHRA and CDR2 YSYEKL. This CDR3 spans 16 amino acids. V shed 2 bases and J 4 bases; nucleotides not matched to a gene: 8. CDR3: CASSQRPTSGAYEQYF. The CDR3 nucleotides read TGCGCCAGCAGCCAAAGACCTACTAGCGGGGCATACGAGCAGTACTTC.

The chain carries TRBV29-1 and TRBJ2-7; weak D call: TRBD2 (6 bases). The germline V and J ends were trimmed by 8 bases and 3 bases, with 11 bases remaining between them. This CDR3 spans 11 amino acids. Germline V gene lookup returns CDR1 SQVTM and CDR2 ANQGSEA. CDR3 bases: TGCAGCATCTGGCGGGGCTACGAGCAGTACTTC. It yields the protein CSIWRGYEQYF.